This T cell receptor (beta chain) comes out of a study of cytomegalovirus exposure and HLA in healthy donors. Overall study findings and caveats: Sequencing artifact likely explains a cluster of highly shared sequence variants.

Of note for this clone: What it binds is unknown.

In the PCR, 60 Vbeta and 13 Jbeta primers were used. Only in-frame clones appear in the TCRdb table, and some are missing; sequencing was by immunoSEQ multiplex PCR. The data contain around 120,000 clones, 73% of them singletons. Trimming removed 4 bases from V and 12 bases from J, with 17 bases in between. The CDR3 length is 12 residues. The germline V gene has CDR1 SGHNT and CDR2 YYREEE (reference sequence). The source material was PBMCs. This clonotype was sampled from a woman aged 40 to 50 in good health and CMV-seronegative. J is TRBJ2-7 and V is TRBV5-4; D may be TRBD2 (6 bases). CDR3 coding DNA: TGTGCCAGCAGCCCCGGGGCGGGGTACGTGTACTTC. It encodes CASSPGAGYVYF.